The entry that follows covers one T cell receptor (beta chain) sequence. This entry is derived from a study of technical replicates of blood from a handful of donors. This CDR3 contains 18 residues. V shed 5 bases, J shed 3 bases, and the junction held 11 bases outside the gene matches. Germline-derived CDR1 and CDR2 are LNHDA and SQIVND (reference sequence). The table came from immunoSEQ multiplex PCR; TCRdb's copy has only in-frame clones and leaves some out. The profile covers tens of thousands of clones, with 90% to 95% appearing a single time and over 0.25% taken by the ten largest. The sequenced material came from T cells isolated from PBMCs. This TCR was sampled from a human donor in good health. This sequence joins TRBV19 and TRBJ2-7; 15 bases map to TRBD2. The CDR3 here is CASSPNSGLAGGGYEQYF. In DNA form, the CDR3 reads TGTGCCAGTAGTCCCAACTCAGGACTAGCGGGAGGGGGCTACGAGCAGTACTTC.